This T cell receptor (beta chain) is from a study of blood T cell repertoires in COVID-19. Study-level information: T cells, B-cell-depleted T cells, or PBMCs supplied cDNA or gDNA.

The CDR3 has 16 residues. Trimming took 3 bases from V and 2 from J, leaving 17 bases between them. Germline V gives CDR1 SGHRS, CDR2 YFSETQ. The study drew participants aged about 18 to 95 years from 20 to 30 US areas. Cohorts were determined from participant-reported clinical history. This clone has just one count. Original processing methods: Amplified reference gene primers provided the basis for estimating nucleated cell counts. TCRdb's copy holds only in-frame clones and misses some; the assay was immunoSEQ multiplex PCR. V and J calls plus clone size are reproduced from that table; the DNA served to infer D and trimming. The sample lists approximately 240,000 clones; 90% to 95% were seen once.

The specimen sequenced was PBMCs or T cells enriched from blood (not recorded which). The receptor's source is a woman aged 18-29 years who had recovered from COVID-19. This chain joins TRBV5-1 and TRBJ1-2; a weak D match, TRBD1 (6 bases). CDR3 bases: TGCGCCAGCAGCTCGGCCCTAGGGCAGGGGAACTATGGCTACACCTTC. As protein: CASSSALGQGNYGYTF.